This is a list of T cell receptor beta chains from one sample in a study of monozygotic twins with inflammatory bowel disease. TCRdb reanalyzed the 5' RACE reads and collapses them to one entry per CDR3 protein, without DNA. There are about 380,000 distinct CDR3 sequences in the sample, with 2.6% held by the top ten. Sequencing was performed on blood. Receptors originate from a human donor with ulcerative colitis or Crohn's disease, or a healthy co-twin of an affected twin (not recorded which). Both conserved end residues are part of each CDR3.

J,V,CDR3
TRBJ2-7,TRBV3-1,CASSQILSEQYF
TRBJ2-7,TRBV6-1,CASSGYTTPYEQYF
TRBJ2-5,TRBV20-1,CSARDLGRGGETQYF
TRBJ2-2,TRBV6-1,CASSETNLGVARVELFF
TRBJ1-2,TRBV5-1,CASSFPLEGLPSNYGYTF
TRBJ1-2,TRBV6-2/TRBV6-3,CASSYLDSYYGYTF
TRBJ2-7,TRBV20-1,CSARGRSYEQYF
TRBJ2-4,TRBV11-2,CASSLSLGTGGHIQYF
TRBJ1-4,TRBV5-1,CASSSPTNEKLFF
TRBJ1-3,TRBV6-1,CASTPPKDLRNTIYF
TRBJ2-5,TRBV7-2,CASSLTYWTSGGAETQYF
TRBJ2-7,TRBV9,CASSVVIDRGVGPYEQYF
TRBJ2-1,TRBV4-1,CASSQDRAGGPIGFF
TRBJ1-5,TRBV20-1,CSARDRSKGDYSNQPQHF
TRBJ2-1,TRBV6-5,CASSYQGLLAGGRYEQFF
TRBJ2-7,TRBV7-9,CASSLLGFYEQYF
TRBJ2-2,TRBV6-5,CASSYSTRGFYTGELFF
TRBJ1-2,TRBV6-2/TRBV6-3,CASRRGTFYGYTF
TRBJ1-4,TRBV12-3/TRBV12-4,CASSDGFANEKLFF
TRBJ2-7,TRBV6-2/TRBV6-3,CASSETGGISYEQYF
TRBJ2-1,TRBV5-5,CASSLLGGLYNEQFF
TRBJ2-7,TRBV19,CASSPTGSEQYF
TRBJ2-5,TRBV6-5,CASSYFSGWQETQYF
TRBJ1-1,TRBV3-1,CASSQDLWGKNTEAFF
TRBJ1-2,TRBV20-1,CSARGQGAHLNYGYTF
TRBJ2-5,TRBV9,CASSGLMGGLQETQYF
TRBJ2-7,TRBV19,CASSAPLGDRGLYEQYF
TRBJ2-2,TRBV29-1,CSVVGQGNTGELFF
TRBJ2-1,TRBV4-3,CASSSYSLSDYNEQFF
TRBJ2-1,TRBV29-1,CSATGGASYNEQFF
TRBJ1-1,TRBV20-1,CSDHWGQGIGGTEAFF
TRBJ2-7,TRBV5-1,CASRGGVTYEQYF
TRBJ2-7,TRBV4-3,CASSLRTAGPYEQYF
TRBJ2-2,TRBV6-5,CASTQTVTGELFF
TRBJ1-1,TRBV12-3/TRBV12-4,CASSYTPGEAFF
TRBJ2-5,TRBV20-1,CSARSGSGETQYF
TRBJ2-5,TRBV5-1,CASTPGPTGQETQYF
TRBJ2-3,TRBV20-1,CSARDDGGASYF
TRBJ2-6,TRBV19,CASAEDRLSHSGANVLTF
TRBJ1-5,TRBV28,CASSDSGTGGVLEPQHF
TRBJ2-7,TRBV28,CASSLLGDRPYF
TRBJ1-2,TRBV13,CASSQRGGGNYGYTF
TRBJ2-5,TRBV6-1,CASSVRGASQETQYF
TRBJ1-2,TRBV20-1,CSASRDRYYGYTF
TRBJ2-5,TRBV7-9,CASSSGQGGTMETQYF